One and the same sample provided the 4 T cell receptor beta chains below, sequenced in a study of blood T cell repertoires in COVID-19. The protocol was immunoSEQ multiplex PCR, while the TCRdb copy is restricted to in-frame clones and leaves out a portion. The data contain some 200,000 clones, under 90% of them singletons. Specimen: peripheral blood. These TCRs come from a man aged 50-59 years with acute or convalescent COVID-19.

This clone was seen more than once but under ten times. This chain connects TRBV6-2 or TRBV6-3 to TRBJ1-1; 9 bases map to TRBD1. In germline, CDR1 is MNHEY, CDR2 SVGEGT. CDR3 length: 15 residues. With V trimmed by 2 bases and J by 1 base, 2 bases remained unmatched. CDR3 nucleotides: TGTGCCAGCAGTTACCGGGACAGGGCGAACACTGAAGCTTTCTTT. Its protein is CASSYRDRANTEAFF.

Ten or more counts support this clone. The identical CDR3 is also encoded by other nucleotide sequences in the sample. This sequence joins TRBV30 and TRBJ1-2; D is unresolved. Germline assignment: CDR1 GTSNPN and CDR2 SVGIG (reference sequence). V lost 3 bases to trimming and J lost 1 base, with 3 bases between them. The CDR3 spans 11 residues. The CDR3 bases are TGTGCCTGGAGCAGTAACTATGGCTACACCTTC. Translation: CAWSSNYGYTF.

The J gene is TRBJ1-6, the V gene TRBV27; TRBD1 agrees at 9 bases. The ends lost 6 bases at V and 6 bases at J; junction bases unmatched: 6. The CDR3 runs to 15 residues. The V gene's germline CDR1 is MNHEY and CDR2 SMNVEV (reference sequence). CDR3 DNA: TGTGCCAGCAGCAGGGAGGGACAGGGTAATTCACCCCTCCACTTT. The encoded protein is CASSREGQGNSPLHF.

The V call is TRBV12-3 or TRBV12-4, the J call TRBJ2-1; the D is unclear. The CDR3 length is 11 residues. With 6 bases removed from V and 6 bases from J, the gap between germline ends came to 6 bases. CDR3 coding DNA: TGTGCCAGCAGCTATTCCAATGAGCAGTTCTTC. It yields the protein CASSYSNEQFF.